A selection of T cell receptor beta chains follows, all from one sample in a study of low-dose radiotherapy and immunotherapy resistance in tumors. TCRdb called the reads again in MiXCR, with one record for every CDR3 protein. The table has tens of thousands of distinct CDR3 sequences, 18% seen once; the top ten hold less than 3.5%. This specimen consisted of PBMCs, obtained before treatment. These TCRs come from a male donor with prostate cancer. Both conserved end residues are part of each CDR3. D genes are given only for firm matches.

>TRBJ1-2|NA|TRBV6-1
CASNPQEGGSYGYTF
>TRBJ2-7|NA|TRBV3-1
CASRPAYEQYF
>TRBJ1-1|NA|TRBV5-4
CASSLGGRGNTEAFF
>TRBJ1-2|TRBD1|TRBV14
CASSPSVGTAYGYTF
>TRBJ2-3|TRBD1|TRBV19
CASSIAPRTGNTQYF
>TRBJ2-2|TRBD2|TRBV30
CAWLASGGNTGELFF
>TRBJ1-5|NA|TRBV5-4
CASSLLGSNQPQHF
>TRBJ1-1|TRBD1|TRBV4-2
CASSQGTGVTEAFF
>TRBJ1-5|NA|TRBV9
CASSDNSNQPQHF
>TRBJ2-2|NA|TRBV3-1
CASSQLHRPNTGELFF
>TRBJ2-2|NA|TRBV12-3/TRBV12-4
CASSLAETNTGELFF
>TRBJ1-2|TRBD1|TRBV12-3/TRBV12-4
CASSRDSAVGYGYTF